Below are 16 T cell receptor beta chains sequenced from a single sample in a study of shared clonotypes between healthy human individuals. CD45RO-negative CD8 cells positively selected for CCR7 made up the naive population, which excluded terminally differentiated effector memory CD45RA+ cells. The assay was immunoSEQ multiplex PCR, and TCRdb's table has in-frame clones only and misses some. The sample lists roughly 2,000,000 clones, around 96% occurring once. The sequenced material came from naive CD8+ T cells sorted from blood. These receptors all come from a man in his late teens or twenties in good health.

The chain carries TRBV11-1 and TRBJ1-6, with 8 bases that match TRBD1. With 3 bases clipped from V and 3 bases from J, the junction kept 4 bases outside the gene matches. The CDR3 contains 16 residues. In germline, CDR1 is SGHAT, CDR2 FQDESV (reference sequence). The CDR3 here is CASSFPGGYYNSPLHF. CDR3 DNA: TGTGCCAGCAGCTTTCCAGGGGGCTACTATAATTCACCCCTCCACTTT.

CDR3 in amino acids: CASSHLAGSTDTQYF. CDR3 DNA sequence: TGTGCCAGCAGTCACCTAGCGGGCAGCACAGATACGCAGTATTTT. The chain couples TRBV7-9 to TRBJ2-3; 8 bases line up with TRBD2. The CDR3 has 15 residues. Germline CDR1 is SEHNR and CDR2 is FQNEAQ (reference sequence). The J segment lost 0 bases and the V segment lost 6 bases, leaving 5 bases of the junction unmatched.

This clone has more than one count but fewer than ten. This CDR3 is also generated by other DNA sequences in the sample. V is TRBV19 and J is TRBJ2-1; 9 bases map to TRBD1. Per the germline V gene, CDR1 is LNHDA and CDR2 is SQIVND (reference sequence). The CDR3 covers 13 residues. With V trimmed by 5 bases and J by 7 bases, 3 bases remained unmatched. DNA of the CDR3: TGTGCCAGTAGTGCCGGACAGGGGAATGAGCAGTTCTTC. It translates to CASSAGQGNEQFF.

The rearrangement joins TRBV2 to TRBJ2-7; the D gene could be TRBD1 or TRBD2 (5 bases each). CDR1 SNHLY and CDR2 FYNNEI come from the germline V gene. This CDR3 comprises 15 residues. V shed 0 bases and J shed 4 bases, with 13 bases lying between them. The CDR3 DNA is TGTGCCAGCAGTGAAGCGCCACGGGGCAGGTACGAGCAGTACTTC. As protein: CASSEAPRGRYEQYF.

The chain carries TRBV7-9 and TRBJ2-7; the D gene could be TRBD1 or TRBD2 (5 bases each). V lost 5 bases and J lost 2, with 19 bases in between. This CDR3 contains 16 residues. Germline CDR1 reads SEHNR; CDR2 reads FQNEAQ (reference sequence). The chain's CDR3 is CASSRYAGTVPYEQYF. The DNA of the CDR3 is TGTGCCAGCAGCCGTTATGCCGGGACCGTTCCCTACGAGCAGTACTTC.

The rearrangement joins TRBV7-2 to TRBJ2-2; D may correspond to TRBD1 or TRBD2 (5 bases each). V gave up 1 base and J gave up 0 bases, with 12 bases separating them. The CDR3 spans 17 residues. Germline V CDR1 and CDR2: SGHTA, FQGNSA. The CDR3 loop is CASSLVPGPTNTGELFF. DNA for the CDR3: TGTGCCAGCAGCTTAGTCCCGGGACCCACGAACACCGGGGAGCTGTTTTTT.

This chain uses TRBV6-5 with TRBJ1-1; no definite D call. There are 13 residues in the CDR3. Germline CDR1 is MNHEY and CDR2 is SVGAGI. The V and J ends lost 7 bases and 4 bases respectively, with 13 bases between them. In DNA, the CDR3 is TGTGCCAGCACTCCCTCGTCGGGCACTGAAGCTTTCTTT. It translates to CASTPSSGTEAFF.

The chain joins TRBV5-6 to TRBJ1-1; tentative D call: TRBD1 (5 bases). CDR1 SGHDT and CDR2 YYEEEE come from the germline V gene. There are 14 residues in the CDR3. The V and J ends lost 4 bases and 0 bases respectively, with 10 bases between them. Here the CDR3 DNA reads TGTGCCAGCAGCCCGGGGCCGCTGAACACTGAAGCTTTCTTT. It encodes CASSPGPLNTEAFF.

This chain uses TRBV6-5 with TRBJ2-1; D ambiguous. With 6 bases removed from V and 5 bases from J, the gap between germline ends came to 11 bases. CDR3 length equals 13 residues. Looked up from germline, CDR1 is MNHEY and CDR2 is SVGAGI. The CDR3 sequence is CASRPDWDNEQFF. CDR3 nucleotides: TGTGCCAGCAGACCCGACTGGGACAATGAGCAGTTCTTC.

Only one count was recorded for this clone. The chain recombines TRBV9 with TRBJ1-6; the match to TRBD1 covers 7 bases. From germline, CDR1 is SGDLS and CDR2 YYNGEE. V was pared by 3 bases and J by 7 bases, with 7 bases of the junction left unmatched. The CDR3 consists of 15 residues. The CDR3 region has the DNA TGTGCCAGCAGCGGTCCCCAGGGGGGGAATTCACCCCTCCACTTT. The encoded protein is CASSGPQGGNSPLHF.

The chain links TRBV4-3 to TRBJ2-7, with D perhaps TRBD1 (6 bases). Trimming pared 0 bases from V and 0 bases from J, leaving 12 bases between. The CDR3 runs to 16 residues. In germline, CDR1 is LGHNA, CDR2 YSLEER. The CDR3 protein is CASSQDLGGSSYEQYF. The CDR3 DNA reads as TGCGCCAGCAGCCAAGATCTAGGGGGTAGCTCCTACGAGCAGTACTTC.

The rearrangement uses TRBV13 and TRBJ2-7, with 9 positions matching TRBD1. The CDR3 loop spans 14 amino acids. Trimming removed 3 bases from V and 3 bases from J; junction bases left unmatched: 3. Germline V lookup: CDR1 PRHDT, CDR2 FYEKMQ (reference sequence). CDR3 protein: CASSFSGQGYEQYF. The CDR3 nucleotides are TGTGCCAGCAGCTTCTCGGGACAGGGCTACGAGCAGTACTTC.

The chain employs TRBV6-5 and TRBJ1-1; D gene ambiguous. Germline V gene lookup returns CDR1 MNHEY and CDR2 SVGAGI. The germline V and J ends were trimmed by 0 bases and 4 bases, with 12 bases remaining between them. This CDR3 is built from 15 residues. CDR3 coding DNA: TGTGCCAGCAGTTACTCAAATAGTAGTGGCACTGAAGCTTTCTTT. Protein sequence: CASSYSNSSGTEAFF.

The rearrangement joins TRBV7-9 to TRBJ2-2; D remains unclear. Germline CDR1 reads SEHNR; CDR2 reads FQNEAQ (reference sequence). This CDR3 is 14 amino acids long. V was pared by 3 bases and J by 8 bases, with 13 bases between. CDR3 in DNA: TGTGCCAGCAGCTTTCCCCGGGCTATTGGGGAGCTGTTTTTT. Translated: CASSFPRAIGELFF.

The chain couples TRBV30 to TRBJ1-6; TRBD1 might be the D (5 bases). CDR3 size: 14 residues. Germline CDR1 GTSNPN, CDR2 SVGIG (reference sequence). Trimming shortened V by 2 bases and J by 7 bases, and 12 bases separated the two germline ends. CDR3 region: CAWSPNGGNSPLHF. The CDR3 DNA reads as TGTGCCTGGAGTCCCAACGGGGGGAATTCACCCCTCCACTTT.

This chain joins TRBV7-8 and TRBJ1-2, with a weak D call TRBD1 (5 bases). This CDR3 contains 17 residues. V was cut by 1 base and J by 2 bases, with 17 bases left in between. Germline CDR1 reads SGHVS; CDR2 reads FQNEAQ. CDR3 in DNA: TGTGCCAGCAGCTTAGAGGTATCTGGACAAAACAACTATGGCTACACCTTC. Its protein is CASSLEVSGQNNYGYTF.